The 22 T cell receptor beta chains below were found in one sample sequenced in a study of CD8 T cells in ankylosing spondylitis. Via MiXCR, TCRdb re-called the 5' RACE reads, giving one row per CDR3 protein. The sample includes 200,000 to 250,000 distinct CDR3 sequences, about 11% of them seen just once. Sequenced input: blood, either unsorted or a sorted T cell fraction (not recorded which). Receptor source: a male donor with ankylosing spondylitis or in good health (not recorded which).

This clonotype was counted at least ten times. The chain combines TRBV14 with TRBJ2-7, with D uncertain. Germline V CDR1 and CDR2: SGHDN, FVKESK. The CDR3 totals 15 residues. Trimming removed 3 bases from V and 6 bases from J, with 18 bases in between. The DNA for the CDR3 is TGTGCCAGCAGCCAGGATAGACCCCCGGTCGGCGAGCAGTACTTC. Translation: CASSQDRPPVGEQYF.

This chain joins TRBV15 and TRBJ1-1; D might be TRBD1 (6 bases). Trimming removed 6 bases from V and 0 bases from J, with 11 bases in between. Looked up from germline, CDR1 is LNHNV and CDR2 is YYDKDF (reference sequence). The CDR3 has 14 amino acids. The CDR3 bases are TGTGCCACCAGTGCAGGGGACATGAACACTGAAGCTTTCTTT. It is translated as CATSAGDMNTEAFF. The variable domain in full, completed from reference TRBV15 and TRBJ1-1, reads DAMVIQNPRYQVTQFGKPVTLSCSQTLNHNVMYWYQQKSSQAPKLLFHYYDKDFNNEADTPDNFQSRRPNTSFCFLDIRSPGLGDTAMYLCATSAGDMNTEAFFGQGTRLTVV.

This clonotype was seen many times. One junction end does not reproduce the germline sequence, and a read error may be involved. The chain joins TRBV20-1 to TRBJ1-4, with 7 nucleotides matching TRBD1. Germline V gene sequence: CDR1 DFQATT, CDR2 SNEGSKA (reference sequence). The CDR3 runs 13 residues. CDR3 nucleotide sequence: TGCAGTGCTAGTTCTGGACAGGCCACATCCTGGGTTTTT. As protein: CSASSGQATSWVF.

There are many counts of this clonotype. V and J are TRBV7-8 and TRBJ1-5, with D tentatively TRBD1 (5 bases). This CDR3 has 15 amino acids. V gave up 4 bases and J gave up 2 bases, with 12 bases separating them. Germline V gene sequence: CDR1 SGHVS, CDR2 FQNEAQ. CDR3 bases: TGTGCCAGCAGCTCGACAGACTGGGGCAATCAGCCCCAGCATTTT. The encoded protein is CASSSTDWGNQPQHF.

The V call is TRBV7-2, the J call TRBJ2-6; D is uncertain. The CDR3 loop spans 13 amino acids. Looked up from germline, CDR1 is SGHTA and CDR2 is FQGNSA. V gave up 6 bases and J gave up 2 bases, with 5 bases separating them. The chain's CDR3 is CASSRPGANVLTF. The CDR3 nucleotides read TGTGCCAGCAGTCGTCCTGGGGCCAACGTCCTGACTTTC.

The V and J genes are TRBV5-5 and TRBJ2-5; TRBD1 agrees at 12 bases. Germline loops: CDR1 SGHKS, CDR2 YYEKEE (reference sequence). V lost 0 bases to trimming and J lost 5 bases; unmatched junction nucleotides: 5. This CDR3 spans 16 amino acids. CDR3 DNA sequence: TGTGCCAGCAGCTTGGGGGGGACAGGGGGCGTGGAGACCCAGTACTTC. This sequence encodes CASSLGGTGGVETQYF.

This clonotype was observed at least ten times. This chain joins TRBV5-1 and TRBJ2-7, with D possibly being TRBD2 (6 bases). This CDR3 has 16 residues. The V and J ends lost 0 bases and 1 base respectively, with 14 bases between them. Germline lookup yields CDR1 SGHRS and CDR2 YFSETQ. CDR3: CASSLGGGSVSYEQYF. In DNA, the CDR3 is TGCGCCAGCAGCTTGGGAGGAGGGTCGGTATCCTACGAGCAGTACTTC.

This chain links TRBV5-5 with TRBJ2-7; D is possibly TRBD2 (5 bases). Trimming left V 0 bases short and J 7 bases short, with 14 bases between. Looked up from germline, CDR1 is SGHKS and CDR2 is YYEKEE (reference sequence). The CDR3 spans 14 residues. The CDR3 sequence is CASSLAGPPGEQYF. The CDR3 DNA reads TGTGCCAGCAGCTTGGCCGGGCCGCCGGGGGAGCAGTACTTC.

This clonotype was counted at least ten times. The CDR3 coding sequence is TGTGCCAGCAGCCAGAACAGGGGGCGGATCGGGGAGCTGTTTTTT. Encoded protein: CASSQNRGRIGELFF. V usage is TRBV5-8 and J usage is TRBJ2-2, with 9 bases identical to TRBD1. CDR1 SGHTS and CDR2 YDEGEE come from the germline V gene. After removal of 4 bases from V and 7 bases from J, the junction contained 8 bases not matched to a gene. The CDR3 is 15 residues long.

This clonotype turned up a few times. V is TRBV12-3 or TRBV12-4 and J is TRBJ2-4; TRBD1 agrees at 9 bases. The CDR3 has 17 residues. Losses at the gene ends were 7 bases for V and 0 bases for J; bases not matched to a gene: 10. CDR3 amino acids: CASTRPGTGLAKNIQYF. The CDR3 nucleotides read TGTGCCAGCACCAGACCTGGGACAGGGTTAGCCAAAAACATTCAGTACTTC.

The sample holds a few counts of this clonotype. This chain's CDR3 is CASSHGPQETQYF. In nucleotides, the CDR3 is TGTGCCAGCAGCCATGGGCCCCAAGAGACCCAGTACTTC. V usage is TRBV3-1 and J usage is TRBJ2-5, with D unclear. The CDR3 contains 13 residues. Trimming cost V 3 bases and J 1 base, with 6 bases left between them. Germline loops: CDR1 LGHDT, CDR2 YNNKEL (reference sequence).

The CDR3: CASSLKPGAHYGYTF. CDR3 nucleotide sequence: TGTGCCAGCAGTTTAAAGCCCGGGGCCCACTATGGCTACACCTTC. The chain links TRBV12-3 or TRBV12-4 to TRBJ1-2; D perhaps matches TRBD1 (5 bases). V was trimmed by 2 bases and J by 3 bases, leaving 13 bases between them. The CDR3 length is 15 residues.

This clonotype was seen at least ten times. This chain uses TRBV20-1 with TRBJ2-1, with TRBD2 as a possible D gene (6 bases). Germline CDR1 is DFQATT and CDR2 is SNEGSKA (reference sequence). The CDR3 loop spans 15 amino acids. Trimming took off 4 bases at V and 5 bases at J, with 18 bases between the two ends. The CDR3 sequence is CSATQRVGGDNEQFF. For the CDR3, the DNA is TGCAGTGCTACGCAAAGGGTAGGAGGGGACAATGAGCAGTTCTTC.

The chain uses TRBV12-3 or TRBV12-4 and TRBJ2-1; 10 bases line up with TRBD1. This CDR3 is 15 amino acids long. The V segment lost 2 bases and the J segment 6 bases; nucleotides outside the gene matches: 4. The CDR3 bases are TGTGCCAGCAGTTTAAGGAGGACAGGGGGCAATGAGCAGTTCTTC. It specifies CASSLRRTGGNEQFF.

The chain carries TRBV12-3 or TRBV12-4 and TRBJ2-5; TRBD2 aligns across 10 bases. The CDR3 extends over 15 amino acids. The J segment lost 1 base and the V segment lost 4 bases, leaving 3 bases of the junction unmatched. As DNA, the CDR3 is TGTGCCAGCAGTTACAGGACTAGCGGCCAAGAGACCCAGTACTTC. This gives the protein CASSYRTSGQETQYF.

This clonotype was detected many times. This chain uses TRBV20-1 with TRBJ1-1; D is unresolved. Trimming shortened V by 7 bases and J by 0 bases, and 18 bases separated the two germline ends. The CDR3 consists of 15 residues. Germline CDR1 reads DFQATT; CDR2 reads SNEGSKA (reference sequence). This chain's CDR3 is CSVRPMTGMNTEAFF. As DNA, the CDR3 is TGCAGTGTAAGACCGATGACGGGAATGAACACTGAAGCTTTCTTT.

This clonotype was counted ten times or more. The CDR3 DNA reads as TGTGCCAGCAGCTCATCGAACACCGGGGAGCTGTTTTTT. Amino acids: CASSSSNTGELFF. V is TRBV7-3 and J is TRBJ2-2; D is undetermined. The CDR3 is made up of 13 amino acids. Trimming pared 4 bases from V and 0 bases from J, leaving 3 bases between. The germline gives CDR1 SGHTA, CDR2 FQGTGA. Combining the CDR3 with reference TRBV7-3 and TRBJ2-2 gives the whole variable domain GAGVSQTPSNKVTEKGKYVELRCDPISGHTALYWYRQSLGQGPEFLIYFQGTGAADDSGLPNDRFFAVRPEGSVSTLKIQRTERGDSAVYLCASSSSNTGELFFGEGSRLTVL.

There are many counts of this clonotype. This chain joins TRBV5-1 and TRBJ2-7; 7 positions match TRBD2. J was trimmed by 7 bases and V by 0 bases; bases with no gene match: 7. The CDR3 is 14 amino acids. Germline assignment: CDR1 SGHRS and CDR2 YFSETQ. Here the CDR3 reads CASSLVAGVREQYF. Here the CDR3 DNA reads TGCGCCAGCAGCTTGGTGGCGGGGGTTCGGGAGCAGTACTTC.

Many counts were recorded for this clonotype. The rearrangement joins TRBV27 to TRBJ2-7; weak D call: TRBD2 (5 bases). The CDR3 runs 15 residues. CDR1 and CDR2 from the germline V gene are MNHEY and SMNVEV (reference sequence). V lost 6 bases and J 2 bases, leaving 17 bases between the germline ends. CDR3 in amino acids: CASRVTVEEPYEQYF. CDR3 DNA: TGTGCCAGCAGAGTTACGGTGGAGGAACCCTACGAGCAGTACTTC.

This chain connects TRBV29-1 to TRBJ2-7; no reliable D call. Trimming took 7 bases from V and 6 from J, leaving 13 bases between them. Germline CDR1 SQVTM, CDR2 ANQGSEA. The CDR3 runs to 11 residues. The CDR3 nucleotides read TGCAGCGCCTGGCAAGGTTTCGAGCAGTACTTC. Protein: CSAWQGFEQYF.

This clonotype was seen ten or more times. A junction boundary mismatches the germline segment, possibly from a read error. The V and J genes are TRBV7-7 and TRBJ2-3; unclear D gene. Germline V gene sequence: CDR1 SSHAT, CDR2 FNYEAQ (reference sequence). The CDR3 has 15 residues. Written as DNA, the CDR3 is TGTGCTAGCAGCTCTGGGCCGACCAGCTCAGATACGCAGTATTTT. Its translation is CASSSGPTSSDTQYF.

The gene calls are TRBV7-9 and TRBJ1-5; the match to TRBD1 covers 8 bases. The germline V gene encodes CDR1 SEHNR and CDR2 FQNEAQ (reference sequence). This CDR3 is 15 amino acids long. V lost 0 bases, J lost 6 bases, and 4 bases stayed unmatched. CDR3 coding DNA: TGTGCCAGCAGCTTAGCACAGGGGGGCATTCAGCCCCAGCATTTT. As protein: CASSLAQGGIQPQHF.